In this sample, the clone carrying this TCR beta chain turned up once. Here immunoSEQ multiplex PCR was the method, and the copy in TCRdb shows in-frame clones only, minus some. The data contain approximately 110,000 clones, about 91% of them seen just once; the ten biggest clones take up 5.5% to 7.5%. The sample is drawn from a study of T cell responses to AZD1222 COVID-19 vaccine. Germline V gene lookup returns CDR1 SGHDT and CDR2 YYEEEE. CDR3 length: 14 residues. The V gene end was trimmed by 3 bases and the J gene end by 2 bases; junction bases not matched to a gene: 3. The receptor's source is an adult who received the AZD1222 COVID-19 vaccine. V and J are TRBV5-6 and TRBJ2-5, with 8 bases identical to TRBD2. Material: peripheral blood, obtained 28 days after the second AZD1222 dose. The DNA of the CDR3 is TGTGCCAGCAGCTATCCGGGGGGGCAAGAGACCCAGTACTTC. Translating gives CASSYPGGQETQYF.